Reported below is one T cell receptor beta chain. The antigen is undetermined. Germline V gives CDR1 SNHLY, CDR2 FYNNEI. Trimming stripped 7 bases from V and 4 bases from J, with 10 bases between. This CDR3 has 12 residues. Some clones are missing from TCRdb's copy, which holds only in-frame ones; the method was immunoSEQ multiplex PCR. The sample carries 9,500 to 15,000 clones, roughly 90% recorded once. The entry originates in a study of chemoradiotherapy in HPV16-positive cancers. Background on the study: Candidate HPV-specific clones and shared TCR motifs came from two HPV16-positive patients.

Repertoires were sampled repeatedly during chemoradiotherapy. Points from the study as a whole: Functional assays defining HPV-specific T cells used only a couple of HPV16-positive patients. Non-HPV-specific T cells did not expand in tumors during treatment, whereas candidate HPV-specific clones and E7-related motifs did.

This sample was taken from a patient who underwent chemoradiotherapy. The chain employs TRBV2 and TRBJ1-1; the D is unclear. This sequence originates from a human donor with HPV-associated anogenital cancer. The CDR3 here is CASKEWSTEAFF. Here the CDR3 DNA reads TGTGCCAGCAAGGAGTGGTCCACTGAAGCTTTCTTT.